The sequence of this TCR beta chain was determined in a study of OX40 agonist ivuxolimab in advanced cancers. With regard to this clone: Its target is unknown.

Measured with immunoSEQ multiplex PCR; TCRdb has only the in-frame clones, and not every one. This repertoire shows tens of thousands of clones, just over 90% found once; its top ten account for 0.3% to 0.4%. Study-wide findings and caveats: The study found that CD8+ T cells averaged more expanded clones than CD4+. Dose levels from 0.1 to 3.0 mg/kg saw CD4+ and CD8+ blood T cells expand clonally by week 6. The authors did not determine the antigen specificity of the expanded peripheral T cells.

In germline, CDR1 is ENHRY, CDR2 SYGVKD. V lost 10 bases and J 5 bases, leaving 9 bases between the germline ends. CDR3 length: 11 residues. Sequenced material: CD4+ or CD8+ T cells sorted from blood, taken in a trial of the OX40 agonist ivuxolimab. The clonotype originates from an adult with an advanced solid tumor such as melanoma, head and neck, liver or kidney cancer. J is TRBJ2-1 and V is TRBV10-3; D is undetermined. The CDR3 reads CATWMDNEQFF. CDR3 bases: TGTGCCACCTGGATGGACAATGAGCAGTTCTTC.